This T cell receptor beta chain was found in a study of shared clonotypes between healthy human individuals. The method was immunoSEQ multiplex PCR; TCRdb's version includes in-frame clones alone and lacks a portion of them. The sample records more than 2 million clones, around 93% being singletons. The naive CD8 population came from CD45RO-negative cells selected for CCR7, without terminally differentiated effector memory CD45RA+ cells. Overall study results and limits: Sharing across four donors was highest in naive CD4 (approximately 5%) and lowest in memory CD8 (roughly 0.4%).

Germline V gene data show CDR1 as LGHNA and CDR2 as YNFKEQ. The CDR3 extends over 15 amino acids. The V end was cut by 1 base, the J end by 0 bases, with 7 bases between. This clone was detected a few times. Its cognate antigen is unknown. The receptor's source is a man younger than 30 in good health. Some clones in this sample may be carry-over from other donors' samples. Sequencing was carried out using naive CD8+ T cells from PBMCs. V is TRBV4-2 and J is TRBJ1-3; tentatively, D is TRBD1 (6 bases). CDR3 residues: CASSQGRGSGNTIYF. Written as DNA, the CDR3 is TGTGCCAGCAGCCAAGGCAGGGGCTCTGGAAACACCATATATTTT.